This is a list of T cell receptor beta chains from one sample in a study of blood T cell repertoires in COVID-19. Here immunoSEQ multiplex PCR was the method, and the copy in TCRdb shows in-frame clones only, minus some. The sample has 160,000 or so clones, about four fifths seen once. The sequenced sample was peripheral blood. The source of these receptors is a woman aged 70-85 years with acute or convalescent COVID-19. CDR3s include the opening cysteine and the closing phenylalanine or tryptophan. The D gene is left open where the match is weak. Size values are once, few and many counts, or a class for expanded clones, and some rows have none.

j_call: TRBJ2-2
clone_size: -
v_call: TRBV10-3
d_call: TRBD1
cdr3_aa: CAISEQSRGLAGELFF
cdr3_nt: TGTGCCATCAGTGAGCAAAGTAGGGGGCTGGCCGGGGAGCTGTTTTTT

j_call: TRBJ1-2
clone_size: -
v_call: TRBV4-3
d_call: TRBD1
cdr3_aa: CASSPQLTGGYNYGYTF
cdr3_nt: TGCGCCAGCAGCCCCCAGCTCACAGGGGGATATAACTATGGCTACACCTTC

j_call: TRBJ1-2
clone_size: -
v_call: TRBV9
d_call: -
cdr3_aa: CASSSPLGRDTNYYGYTF
cdr3_nt: TGTGCCAGCAGCTCCCCCCTAGGCAGGGATACTAATTACTATGGCTACACCTTC

j_call: TRBJ2-2
clone_size: once
v_call: TRBV24-1
d_call: -
cdr3_aa: CATSDRGGANTGELFF
cdr3_nt: TGTGCCACCAGTGATCGTGGAGGCGCGAACACCGGGGAGCTGTTTTTT

j_call: TRBJ2-1
clone_size: -
v_call: TRBV7-2
d_call: -
cdr3_aa: CASSLNRYNEQFF
cdr3_nt: TGTGCCAGCAGCTTAAACAGGTACAATGAGCAGTTCTTC

j_call: TRBJ1-2
clone_size: -
v_call: TRBV7-9
d_call: -
cdr3_aa: CASRRGNYGYTF
cdr3_nt: TGTGCCAGCAGGCGGGGAAACTATGGCTACACCTTC

j_call: TRBJ2-7
clone_size: -
v_call: TRBV7-7
d_call: TRBD1
cdr3_aa: CASSWPGQGRSYEQYF
cdr3_nt: TGTGCCAGCAGTTGGCCGGGACAGGGTAGGTCCTACGAGCAGTACTTC

j_call: TRBJ2-3
clone_size: -
v_call: TRBV7-9
d_call: -
cdr3_aa: CASSETGTLTDTQYF
cdr3_nt: TGTGCCAGCAGCGAAACCGGGACACTCACAGATACGCAGTATTTT

j_call: TRBJ2-5
clone_size: -
v_call: TRBV5-4
d_call: -
cdr3_aa: CASSLGGNGGETQYF
cdr3_nt: TGTGCCAGCAGCTTGGGTGGGAATGGCGGGGAGACCCAGTACTTC

j_call: TRBJ2-3
clone_size: -
v_call: TRBV7-6
d_call: TRBD2
cdr3_aa: CASSLLLAGGPRTDTQYF
cdr3_nt: TGTGCCAGCAGCTTGCTGCTAGCGGGGGGGCCGCGCACAGATACGCAGTATTTT

j_call: TRBJ2-5
clone_size: -
v_call: TRBV28
d_call: TRBD1
cdr3_aa: CASSRNRGPRQETQYF
cdr3_nt: TGTGCCAGCAGTCGAAACAGGGGCCCCCGCCAAGAGACCCAGTACTTC

j_call: TRBJ1-1
clone_size: -
v_call: TRBV12-5
d_call: TRBD1
cdr3_aa: CASGGGFGEAFF
cdr3_nt: TGTGCTAGTGGAGGGGGCTTCGGTGAAGCTTTCTTT

j_call: TRBJ2-5
clone_size: -
v_call: TRBV6-2/TRBV6-3
d_call: TRBD2
cdr3_aa: CASSYSFSGGAETQYF
cdr3_nt: TGTGCCAGCAGTTACTCATTTAGCGGGGGGGCAGAGACCCAGTACTTC

j_call: TRBJ1-2
clone_size: -
v_call: TRBV2
d_call: -
cdr3_aa: CASSEREAGLAYGYTF
cdr3_nt: TGTGCCAGCAGTGAAAGGGAGGCAGGGTTAGCCTATGGCTACACCTTC

j_call: TRBJ2-7
clone_size: -
v_call: TRBV3-1/TRBV3-2
d_call: -
cdr3_aa: CASSQAHRGNSSYEQYF
cdr3_nt: TGTGCCAGCAGCCAAGCCCATAGGGGGAATAGCTCCTACGAGCAGTACTTC

j_call: TRBJ2-6
clone_size: -
v_call: TRBV5-5
d_call: -
cdr3_aa: CASSSYSVAGANVLTF
cdr3_nt: TGTGCCAGCAGCTCCTACTCTGTTGCTGGGGCCAACGTCCTGACTTTC

j_call: TRBJ2-7
clone_size: -
v_call: TRBV3-1/TRBV3-2
d_call: TRBD1
cdr3_aa: CASSQGTGLLGEQYF
cdr3_nt: TGTGCCAGCAGCCAAGGGACAGGGCTATTAGGCGAGCAGTACTTC

j_call: TRBJ2-1
clone_size: -
v_call: TRBV5-1
d_call: TRBD2
cdr3_aa: CASSLLAGYNEQFF
cdr3_nt: TGCGCCAGCAGCTTGTTAGCGGGGTATAATGAGCAGTTCTTC

j_call: TRBJ1-2
clone_size: -
v_call: TRBV9
d_call: -
cdr3_aa: CASSPRQLEVGYYGYTF
cdr3_nt: TGTGCCAGCAGCCCCCGACAGCTAGAGGTCGGTTACTATGGCTACACCTTC

j_call: TRBJ1-2
clone_size: few
v_call: TRBV9
d_call: -
cdr3_aa: CASSPPGAGGYTF
cdr3_nt: TGTGCCAGCAGCCCCCCCGGAGCTGGTGGCTACACCTTC

j_call: TRBJ1-2
clone_size: once
v_call: TRBV29-1
d_call: TRBD1
cdr3_aa: CSADRDRAYGYTF
cdr3_nt: TGCAGTGCCGACCGGGACAGGGCTTATGGCTACACCTTC

j_call: TRBJ1-2
clone_size: -
v_call: TRBV28
d_call: TRBD1
cdr3_aa: CASRTQGAHGYTF
cdr3_nt: TGTGCCAGCAGAACACAGGGGGCCCATGGCTACACCTTC

j_call: TRBJ2-3
clone_size: -
v_call: TRBV24-1
d_call: TRBD1
cdr3_aa: CATGDSSTDTQYF
cdr3_nt: TGTGCCACCGGGGACAGTTCCACAGATACGCAGTATTTT

j_call: TRBJ1-6
clone_size: -
v_call: TRBV30
d_call: -
cdr3_aa: CAWSVSQNSPLHF
cdr3_nt: TGTGCCTGGAGTGTTTCTCAGAATTCACCCCTCCACTTT

j_call: TRBJ1-6
clone_size: -
v_call: TRBV4-1
d_call: -
cdr3_aa: CASSRSNPGDNSPLHF
cdr3_nt: TGCGCCAGCAGCCGCTCCAACCCAGGGGATAATTCACCCCTCCACTTT

j_call: TRBJ1-5
clone_size: -
v_call: TRBV9
d_call: -
cdr3_aa: CASSAWSGNQPQHF
cdr3_nt: TGTGCCAGCAGCGCGTGGTCGGGAAATCAGCCCCAGCATTTT

j_call: TRBJ1-2
clone_size: -
v_call: TRBV18
d_call: TRBD1
cdr3_aa: CASSLTLQGADGYTF
cdr3_nt: TGTGCCAGCTCACTTACACTACAGGGGGCGGATGGCTACACCTTC

j_call: TRBJ2-3
clone_size: -
v_call: TRBV19
d_call: TRBD1
cdr3_aa: CASDRGRADTQYF
cdr3_nt: TGTGCCAGTGACAGGGGGCGCGCAGATACGCAGTATTTT

j_call: TRBJ2-7
clone_size: -
v_call: TRBV6-5
d_call: TRBD2
cdr3_aa: CASSKLAGVREQYF
cdr3_nt: TGTGCCAGCAGCAAACTAGCGGGAGTTAGAGAGCAGTACTTC

j_call: TRBJ1-3
clone_size: few
v_call: TRBV6-5
d_call: TRBD1
cdr3_aa: CACQRTGGGNTIYF
cdr3_nt: TGTGCCTGTCAAAGGACAGGTGGAGGAAACACCATATATTTT

j_call: TRBJ1-5
clone_size: -
v_call: TRBV28
d_call: TRBD1
cdr3_aa: CASSYTGQGQDQPQHF
cdr3_nt: TGTGCCAGCAGCTACACGGGACAGGGCCAAGATCAGCCCCAGCATTTT

j_call: TRBJ1-2
clone_size: -
v_call: TRBV6-5
d_call: TRBD1
cdr3_aa: CASRRGTAHGYTF
cdr3_nt: TGTGCCAGCAGAAGGGGGACAGCACATGGCTACACCTTC

j_call: TRBJ1-5
clone_size: once
v_call: TRBV7-2
d_call: -
cdr3_aa: CASSLEARGNQPQHF
cdr3_nt: TGTGCCAGCAGCTTAGAGGCCAGGGGCAATCAGCCCCAGCATTTT

j_call: TRBJ2-2
clone_size: -
v_call: TRBV2
d_call: -
cdr3_aa: CAIWTITGELFF
cdr3_nt: TGTGCCATCTGGACTATAACCGGGGAGCTGTTTTTT

j_call: TRBJ2-1
clone_size: -
v_call: TRBV30
d_call: TRBD2
cdr3_aa: CAWSVRLAGGSNEQFF
cdr3_nt: TGTGCCTGGAGTGTAAGACTAGCGGGAGGAAGTAATGAGCAGTTCTTC

j_call: TRBJ2-7
clone_size: -
v_call: TRBV19
d_call: TRBD2
cdr3_aa: CASSLGLAASYEQYF
cdr3_nt: TGTGCCAGTAGTTTGGGACTAGCGGCATCCTACGAGCAGTACTTC

j_call: TRBJ2-1
clone_size: -
v_call: TRBV25-1
d_call: -
cdr3_aa: CASSVGDNEQFF
cdr3_nt: TGTGCCAGCAGTGTAGGGGACAATGAGCAGTTCTTC

j_call: TRBJ1-1
clone_size: -
v_call: TRBV5-6
d_call: -
cdr3_aa: CASSLPGVLNTEAFF
cdr3_nt: TGTGCCAGCAGCTTACCAGGGGTCCTAAACACTGAAGCTTTCTTT

j_call: TRBJ1-2
clone_size: -
v_call: TRBV19
d_call: TRBD1
cdr3_aa: CASSLRQGQGYTF
cdr3_nt: TGTGCCAGTAGTCTGAGACAGGGTCAGGGCTACACCTTC

j_call: TRBJ2-4
clone_size: -
v_call: TRBV4-2
d_call: -
cdr3_aa: CASSQEGGPKNIQYF
cdr3_nt: TGTGCCAGCAGCCAAGAGGGGGGGCCTAAAAACATTCAGTACTTC

j_call: TRBJ2-7
clone_size: -
v_call: TRBV7-2
d_call: TRBD2
cdr3_aa: CASSLSSGYASEQYF
cdr3_nt: TGTGCCAGCAGCTTATCTAGCGGGTACGCTTCCGAGCAGTACTTC

j_call: TRBJ2-7
clone_size: once
v_call: TRBV19
d_call: TRBD1
cdr3_aa: CASSPTPGQGDYEQYF
cdr3_nt: TGTGCCAGTAGCCCCACCCCGGGACAGGGGGACTACGAGCAGTACTTC

j_call: TRBJ2-7
clone_size: -
v_call: TRBV5-7
d_call: -
cdr3_aa: CASIPYAGEQYF
cdr3_nt: TGTGCCAGCATCCCCTATGCGGGCGAGCAGTACTTC

j_call: TRBJ1-4
clone_size: few
v_call: TRBV5-1
d_call: TRBD1
cdr3_aa: CASSIQGFNEKLFF
cdr3_nt: TGCGCCAGCAGCATACAGGGGTTTAATGAAAAACTGTTTTTT

j_call: TRBJ1-2
clone_size: -
v_call: TRBV5-1
d_call: TRBD1
cdr3_aa: CASSLTGTDGYTF
cdr3_nt: TGCGCCAGCAGCTTGACCGGGACAGATGGCTACACCTTC

j_call: TRBJ1-2
clone_size: -
v_call: TRBV7-2
d_call: -
cdr3_aa: CASSGVRAQNYGYTF
cdr3_nt: TGTGCCAGCAGCGGGGTGAGGGCGCAAAACTATGGCTACACCTTC

j_call: TRBJ1-1
clone_size: few
v_call: TRBV19
d_call: TRBD1
cdr3_aa: CASSMTRYRGGLAFF
cdr3_nt: TGTGCCAGTAGTATGACGAGGTACAGGGGAGGTCTAGCTTTCTTT

j_call: TRBJ2-1
clone_size: -
v_call: TRBV3-1/TRBV3-2
d_call: -
cdr3_aa: CASSQGLIGTNEQFF
cdr3_nt: TGTGCCAGCAGCCAAGGACTAATAGGTACCAATGAGCAGTTCTTC

j_call: TRBJ2-1
clone_size: once
v_call: TRBV12-3/TRBV12-4
d_call: TRBD2
cdr3_aa: CASSRRGGNEQFF
cdr3_nt: TGTGCCAGCAGCCGGCGGGGAGGGAATGAGCAGTTCTTC

j_call: TRBJ2-2
clone_size: -
v_call: TRBV11-2
d_call: TRBD2
cdr3_aa: CASGRTSGAGELFF
cdr3_nt: TGTGCCAGCGGGAGGACTAGCGGCGCCGGGGAGCTGTTTTTT

j_call: TRBJ1-2
clone_size: -
v_call: TRBV9
d_call: TRBD1
cdr3_aa: CASSVADGFNRGYYGYTF
cdr3_nt: TGTGCCAGCAGCGTAGCGGACGGTTTTAACAGGGGATACTATGGCTACACCTTC

j_call: TRBJ2-7
clone_size: -
v_call: TRBV4-2
d_call: -
cdr3_aa: CASSPERLSPSYEQYF
cdr3_nt: TGTGCCAGCAGCCCGGAGAGATTAAGCCCCTCCTACGAGCAGTACTTC

j_call: TRBJ1-1
clone_size: -
v_call: TRBV5-1
d_call: TRBD1
cdr3_aa: CASSQQGAYTEAFF
cdr3_nt: TGCGCCAGCAGCCAACAGGGGGCGTACACTGAAGCTTTCTTT

j_call: TRBJ2-3
clone_size: -
v_call: TRBV5-4
d_call: TRBD2
cdr3_aa: CASSTGLAGVTDTQYF
cdr3_nt: TGTGCCAGCAGCACCGGACTAGCGGGGGTTACAGATACGCAGTATTTT

j_call: TRBJ1-5
clone_size: -
v_call: TRBV19
d_call: -
cdr3_aa: CASSIIGSNQPQHF
cdr3_nt: TGTGCCAGTAGTATTATCGGGAGCAATCAGCCCCAGCATTTT

j_call: TRBJ2-1
clone_size: -
v_call: TRBV30
d_call: -
cdr3_aa: CAWSPSSSYNEQFF
cdr3_nt: TGTGCCTGGAGTCCGAGTAGCTCCTACAATGAGCAGTTCTTC

j_call: TRBJ1-6
clone_size: once
v_call: TRBV5-5
d_call: -
cdr3_aa: CASSQGPSNSPLHF
cdr3_nt: TGTGCCAGCAGCCAGGGGCCGTCGAATTCACCCCTCCACTTT

j_call: TRBJ2-7
clone_size: -
v_call: TRBV7-3
d_call: TRBD1
cdr3_aa: CASSSQPGQGQEQYF
cdr3_nt: TGTGCCAGCAGCTCCCAACCGGGACAGGGACAAGAGCAGTACTTC

j_call: TRBJ1-5
clone_size: -
v_call: TRBV25-1
d_call: TRBD1
cdr3_aa: CASGQGIAKNQPQHF
cdr3_nt: TGTGCCAGCGGACAGGGTATCGCGAAGAACCAGCCCCAGCATTTT